This T cell receptor beta chain was found in a study of shared clonotypes between healthy human individuals. Study-wide findings and caveats: Among four donors, about 5% of naive CD4 clonotypes were found in common. Clonotype sharing levels among donors were expected to vary with sequencing depth. Shared clonotypes across all four donors exceeded non-shared ones in generation probability.

This clone was seen a single time. Its antigen is unknown. Memory CD4+ cells were the fraction left after CD45RA+ naive selection. Sequencing was performed with immunoSEQ multiplex PCR; in TCRdb, only in-frame clones are kept and a portion is missing. The data hold millions of clones, with roughly 92% observed a single time. The trim removed 7 bases at V and 4 bases at J, leaving 5 bases unmatched. The CDR3 covers 13 residues. The germline gives CDR1 MNHEY, CDR2 SMNVEV (reference sequence). The chain couples TRBV27 to TRBJ2-7; 9 bases agree with TRBD1. This clonotype was obtained from a young man in good health. Sequenced material: naive CD4+ T cells sorted from blood. Subset in this sample: CD45RA+ positively selected. The CDR3 sequence: CASKPGQGYEQYF. The DNA for the CDR3 is TGTGCCAGCAAGCCGGGACAGGGATACGAGCAGTACTTC.